The TCR beta chain under discussion was sequenced for a study of cytomegalovirus exposure and HLA in healthy donors. Study as a whole: Early release data held some 79 million unique TCRs from HLA-typed donors. The study, taken as a whole, reports: Under in vitro conditions, a few CMV-associated chains were confirmed as specific for CMV antigens. TCR beta chain V- and J-gene trimming was linked, in a later analysis, to a missense variant in DCLRE1C.

The CDR3 is 14 residues long. Germline CDR1 SQVTM, CDR2 ANQGSEA. Unmatched junction bases numbered 7, after V lost 4 bases and J lost 4 bases. The PCR used 60 Vbeta and 13 Jbeta primers. Assay: immunoSEQ multiplex PCR; the TCRdb copy retains only in-frame clones and omits some. The sample lists some 200,000 clones, 75% to 90% occurring once. Details on this clone: Its antigen is undetermined.

Sequencing was done on a sample of PBMCs. This chain links TRBV29-1 with TRBJ2-7; 10 bases are a match to TRBD1. This TCR came from a man aged 40-49 years in good health and CMV-seropositive. The CDR3 DNA sequence: TGCAGCGTTGTAGGGACAGGGGTTGCTTACGAGCAGTACTTC. Amino acids: CSVVGTGVAYEQYF.